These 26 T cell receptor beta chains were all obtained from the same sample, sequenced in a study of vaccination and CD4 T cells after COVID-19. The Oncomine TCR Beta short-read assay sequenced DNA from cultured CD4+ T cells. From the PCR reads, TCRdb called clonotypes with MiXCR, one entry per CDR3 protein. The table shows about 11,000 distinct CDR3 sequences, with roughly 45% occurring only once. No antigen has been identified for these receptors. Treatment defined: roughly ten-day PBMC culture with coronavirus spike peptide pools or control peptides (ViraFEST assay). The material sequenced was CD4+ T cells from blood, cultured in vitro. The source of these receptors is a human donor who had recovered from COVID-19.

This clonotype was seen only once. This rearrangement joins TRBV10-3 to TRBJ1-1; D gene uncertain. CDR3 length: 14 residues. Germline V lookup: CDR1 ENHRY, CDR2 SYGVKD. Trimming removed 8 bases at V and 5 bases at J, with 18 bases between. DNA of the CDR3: TGTGCCATCCGGCCTACTTTAACAGTGACTGAAGCTTTCTTT. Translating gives CAIRPTLTVTEAFF.

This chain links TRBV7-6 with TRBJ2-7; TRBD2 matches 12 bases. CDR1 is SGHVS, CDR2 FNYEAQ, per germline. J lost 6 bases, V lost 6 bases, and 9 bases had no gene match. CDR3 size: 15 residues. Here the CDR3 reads CASSQLAGGFGEQYF. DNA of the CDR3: TGTGCCAGCAGTCAACTAGCGGGGGGTTTCGGCGAGCAGTACTTC.

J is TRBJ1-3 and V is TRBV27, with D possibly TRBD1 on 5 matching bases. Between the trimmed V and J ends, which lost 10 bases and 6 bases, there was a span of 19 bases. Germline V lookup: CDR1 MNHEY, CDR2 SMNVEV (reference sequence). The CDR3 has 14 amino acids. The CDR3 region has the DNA TGTGCCACCCCGGGACGGACGCTTATAAACACCATATATTTT. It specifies CATPGRTLINTIYF.

CDR3 protein: CTPRGEKGRLNQPQHF. In DNA, the CDR3 is TGCACCCCAAGAGGAGAGAAGGGACGGCTCAATCAGCCCCAGCATTTT. The chain has TRBV20-1 and TRBJ1-5; D is perhaps TRBD1 (5 bases). This CDR3 has 16 amino acids. In germline, CDR1 is DFQATT, CDR2 SNEGSKA (reference sequence).

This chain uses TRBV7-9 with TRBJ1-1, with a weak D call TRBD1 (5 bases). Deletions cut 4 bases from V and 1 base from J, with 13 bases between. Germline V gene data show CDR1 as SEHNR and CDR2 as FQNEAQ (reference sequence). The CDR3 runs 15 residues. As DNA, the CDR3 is TGTGCCAGCAGCTCCCCTGCCGGGGGGAACACTGAAGCTTTCTTT. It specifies CASSSPAGGNTEAFF.

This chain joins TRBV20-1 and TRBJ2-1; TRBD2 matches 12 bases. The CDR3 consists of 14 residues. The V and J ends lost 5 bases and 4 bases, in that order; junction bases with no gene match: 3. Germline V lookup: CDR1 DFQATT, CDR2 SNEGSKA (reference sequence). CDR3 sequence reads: CSAATSGGYNEQFF. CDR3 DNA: TGCAGTGCTGCGACTAGCGGGGGATACAATGAGCAGTTCTTC.

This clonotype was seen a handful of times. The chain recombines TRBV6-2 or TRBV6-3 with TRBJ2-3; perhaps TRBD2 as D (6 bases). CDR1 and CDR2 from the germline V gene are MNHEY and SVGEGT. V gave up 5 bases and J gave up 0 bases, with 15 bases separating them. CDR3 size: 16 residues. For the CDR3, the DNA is TGTGCCAGCAGTACCTTGGCAGGGAGGAGCACAGATACGCAGTATTTT. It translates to CASSTLAGRSTDTQYF.

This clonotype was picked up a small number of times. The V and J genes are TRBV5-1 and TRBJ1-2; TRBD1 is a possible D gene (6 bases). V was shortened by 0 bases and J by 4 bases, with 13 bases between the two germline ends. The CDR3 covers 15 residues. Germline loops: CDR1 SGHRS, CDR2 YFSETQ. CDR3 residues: CASSLEGGRSYGYTF. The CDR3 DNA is TGCGCCAGCAGCTTGGAGGGGGGCAGGAGCTATGGCTACACCTTC.

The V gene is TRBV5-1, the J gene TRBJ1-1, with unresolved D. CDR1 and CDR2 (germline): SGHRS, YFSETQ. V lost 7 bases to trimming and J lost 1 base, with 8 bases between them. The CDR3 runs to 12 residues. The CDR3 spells CASGVGNTEAFF. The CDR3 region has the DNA TGCGCCAGCGGTGTTGGGAACACTGAAGCTTTCTTT.

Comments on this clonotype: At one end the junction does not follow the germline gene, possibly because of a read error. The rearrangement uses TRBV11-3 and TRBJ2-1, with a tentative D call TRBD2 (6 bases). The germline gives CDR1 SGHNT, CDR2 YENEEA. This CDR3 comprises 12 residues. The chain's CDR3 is CASSSGDSPHIF. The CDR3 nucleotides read TGTGCCAGCAGCTCGGGGGACTCCCCCCATATCTTC.

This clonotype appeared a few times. Here the CDR3 reads CASRSTGPNYGYTF. The CDR3 nucleotides read TGTGCCAGCAGGTCGACAGGGCCTAACTATGGCTACACCTTC. The chain couples TRBV11-2 to TRBJ1-2; 7 bases map to TRBD1. The CDR3 totals 14 residues. Germline V gene data show CDR1 as SGHAT and CDR2 as FQNNGV. V dropped 6 bases and J dropped 0; count of bases not matched to a gene: 4.

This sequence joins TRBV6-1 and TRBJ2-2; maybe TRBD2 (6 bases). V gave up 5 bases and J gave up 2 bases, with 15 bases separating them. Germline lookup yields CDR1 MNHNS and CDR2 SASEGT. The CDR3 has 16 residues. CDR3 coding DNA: TGTGCCAGCAGTCTCACCGGGACTCTAAACACCGGGGAGCTGTTTTTT. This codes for CASSLTGTLNTGELFF.

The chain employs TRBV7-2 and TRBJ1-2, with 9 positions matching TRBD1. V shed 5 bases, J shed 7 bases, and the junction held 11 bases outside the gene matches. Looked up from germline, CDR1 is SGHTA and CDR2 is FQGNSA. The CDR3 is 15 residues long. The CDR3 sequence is CASSARDRVSSGYTF. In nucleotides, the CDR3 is TGTGCCAGCAGCGCCCGGGACAGGGTATCTTCTGGCTACACCTTC.

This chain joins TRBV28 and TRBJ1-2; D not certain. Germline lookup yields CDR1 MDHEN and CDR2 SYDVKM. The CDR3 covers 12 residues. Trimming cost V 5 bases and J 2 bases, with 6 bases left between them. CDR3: CASSGRNYGYTF. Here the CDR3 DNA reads TGTGCCAGCAGTGGCAGGAACTATGGCTACACCTTC.

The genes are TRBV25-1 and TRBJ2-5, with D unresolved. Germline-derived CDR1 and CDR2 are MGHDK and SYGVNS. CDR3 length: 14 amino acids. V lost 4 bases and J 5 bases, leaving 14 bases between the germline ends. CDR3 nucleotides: TGTGCCAGCAGTGCCAATACAATGATCGAGACCCAGTACTTC. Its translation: CASSANTMIETQYF.

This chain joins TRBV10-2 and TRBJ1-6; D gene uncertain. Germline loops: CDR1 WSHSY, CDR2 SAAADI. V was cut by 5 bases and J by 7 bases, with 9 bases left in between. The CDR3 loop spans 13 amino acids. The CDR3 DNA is TGCGCCAGCAGTTCGGGATTGAATTCACCCCTCCACTTT. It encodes CASSSGLNSPLHF.

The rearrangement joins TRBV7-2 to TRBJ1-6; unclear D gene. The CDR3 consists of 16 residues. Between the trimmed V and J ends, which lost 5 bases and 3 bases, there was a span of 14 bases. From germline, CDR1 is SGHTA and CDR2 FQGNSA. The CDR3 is CASSADQPVYNSPLHF. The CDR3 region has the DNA TGTGCCAGCAGCGCCGATCAACCCGTCTATAATTCACCCCTCCACTTT.

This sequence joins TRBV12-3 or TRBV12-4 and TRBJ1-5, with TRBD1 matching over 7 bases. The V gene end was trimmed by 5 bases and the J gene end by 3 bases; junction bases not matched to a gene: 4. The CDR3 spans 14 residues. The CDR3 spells CASSPQGFNQPQHF. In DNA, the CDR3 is TGTGCCAGCAGTCCACAGGGGTTCAATCAGCCCCAGCATTTT.

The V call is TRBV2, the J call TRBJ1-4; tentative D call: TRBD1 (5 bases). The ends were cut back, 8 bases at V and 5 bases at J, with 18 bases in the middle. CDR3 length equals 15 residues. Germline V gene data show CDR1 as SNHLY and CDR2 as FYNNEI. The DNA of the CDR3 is TGTGCCAGCGGACGCACAGGAGGTGCCAATGAAAAACTGTTTTTT. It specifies CASGRTGGANEKLFF.

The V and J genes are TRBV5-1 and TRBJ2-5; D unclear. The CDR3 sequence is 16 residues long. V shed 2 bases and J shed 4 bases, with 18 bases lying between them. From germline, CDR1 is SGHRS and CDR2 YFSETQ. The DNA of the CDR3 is TGCGCCAGCAGCTTACGCTCTATGGCGGACCGAGAGACCCAGTACTTC. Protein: CASSLRSMADRETQYF.

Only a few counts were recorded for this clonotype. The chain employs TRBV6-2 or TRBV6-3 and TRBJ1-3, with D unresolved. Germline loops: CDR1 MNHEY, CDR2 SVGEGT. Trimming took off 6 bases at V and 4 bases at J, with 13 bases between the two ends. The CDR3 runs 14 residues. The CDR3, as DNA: TGTGCCAGCAGCTGGGCCACTGGAGGAAACACCATATATTTT. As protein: CASSWATGGNTIYF.

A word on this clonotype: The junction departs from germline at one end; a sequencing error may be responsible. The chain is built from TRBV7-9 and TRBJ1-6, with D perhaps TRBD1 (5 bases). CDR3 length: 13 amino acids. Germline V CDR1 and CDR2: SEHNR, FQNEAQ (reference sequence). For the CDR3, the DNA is TGCGCCAGCAGCCCTTCGGGGGGATCACCCCTCCACTTT. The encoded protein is CASSPSGGSPLHF. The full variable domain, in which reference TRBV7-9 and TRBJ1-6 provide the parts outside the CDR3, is DTGVSQNPRHKITKRGQNVTFRCDPISEHNRLYWYRQTLGQGPEFLTYFQNEAQLEKSRLLSDRFSAERPKGSFSTLEIQRTEQGDSAMYLCASSPSGGSPLHFGNGTRLTVT.

DNA of the CDR3: TGTGCCAGCAGCCGCGGCTCGGGTACTAACTATGGCTACACCTTC. It yields the protein CASSRGSGTNYGYTF. The chain employs TRBV7-8 and TRBJ1-2; D is undetermined. Germline-derived CDR1 and CDR2 are SGHVS and FQNEAQ. Deletions cut 5 bases from V and 0 bases from J, with 13 bases between. The CDR3 covers 15 residues.

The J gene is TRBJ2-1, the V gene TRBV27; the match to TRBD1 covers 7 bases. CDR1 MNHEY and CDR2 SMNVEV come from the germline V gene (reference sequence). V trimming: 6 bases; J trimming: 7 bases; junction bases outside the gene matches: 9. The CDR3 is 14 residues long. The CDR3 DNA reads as TGTGCCAGCAGCTCCGGGACAGTTCGAAATGAGCAGTTCTTC. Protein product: CASSSGTVRNEQFF.

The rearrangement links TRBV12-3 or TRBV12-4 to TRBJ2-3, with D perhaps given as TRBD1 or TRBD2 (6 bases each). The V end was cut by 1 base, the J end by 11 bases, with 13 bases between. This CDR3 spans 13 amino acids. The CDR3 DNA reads TGTGCCAGCAGTTTAGGGGGGCGGGGAGAGCAGTATTTT. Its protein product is CASSLGGRGEQYF.

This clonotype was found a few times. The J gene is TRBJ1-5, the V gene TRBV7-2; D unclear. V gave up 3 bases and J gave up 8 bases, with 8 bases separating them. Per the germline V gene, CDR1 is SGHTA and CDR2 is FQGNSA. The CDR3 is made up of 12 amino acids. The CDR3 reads CASSFFGEPQHF. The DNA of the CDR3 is TGTGCCAGCAGCTTTTTCGGAGAGCCCCAGCATTTT.